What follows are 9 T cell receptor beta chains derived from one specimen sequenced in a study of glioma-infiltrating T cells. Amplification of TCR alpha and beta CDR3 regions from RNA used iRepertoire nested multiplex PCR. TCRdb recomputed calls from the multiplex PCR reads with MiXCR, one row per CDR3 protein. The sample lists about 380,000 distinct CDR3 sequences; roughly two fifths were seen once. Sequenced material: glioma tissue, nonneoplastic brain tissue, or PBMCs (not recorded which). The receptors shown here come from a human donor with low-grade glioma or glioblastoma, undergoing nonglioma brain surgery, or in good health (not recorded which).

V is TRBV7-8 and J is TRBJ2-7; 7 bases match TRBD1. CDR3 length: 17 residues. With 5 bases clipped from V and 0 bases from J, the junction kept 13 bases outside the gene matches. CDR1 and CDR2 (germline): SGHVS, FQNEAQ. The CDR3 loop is CASSLLAGTANSYEQYF. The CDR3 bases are TGTGCCAGCAGCCTTCTCGCCGGGACAGCAAACTCCTACGAGCAGTACTTC.

The CDR3 nucleotides are TGTGCCAGCAGCCCGACTAGCGGAGACTACAATGAGCAGTTCTTC. It codes for CASSPTSGDYNEQFF. The chain joins TRBV7-3 to TRBJ2-1, with 9 positions matching TRBD2. V trimming: 5 bases; J trimming: 3 bases; junction bases outside the gene matches: 5. The CDR3 is made up of 15 amino acids. Germline V gene sequence: CDR1 SGHTA, CDR2 FQGTGA.

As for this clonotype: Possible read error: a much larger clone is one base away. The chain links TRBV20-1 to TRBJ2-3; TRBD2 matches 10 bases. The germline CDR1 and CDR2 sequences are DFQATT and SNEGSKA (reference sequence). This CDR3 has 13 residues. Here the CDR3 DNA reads TGCAGTTGGACTAGCGGTAGCACAGATACGAAGTATTTT. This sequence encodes CSWTSGSTDTKYF.

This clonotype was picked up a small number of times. CDR3 in amino acids: CASSEWRPLDGYTF. In DNA, the CDR3 is TGTGCCAGCAGTGAATGGAGACCCCTTGACGGCTACACCTTC. The chain is built from TRBV2 and TRBJ1-2, with unresolved D. The germline V gene encodes CDR1 SNHLY and CDR2 FYNNEI. The CDR3 sequence is 14 residues long. Trimming removed 2 bases at V and 8 bases at J, with 15 bases between.

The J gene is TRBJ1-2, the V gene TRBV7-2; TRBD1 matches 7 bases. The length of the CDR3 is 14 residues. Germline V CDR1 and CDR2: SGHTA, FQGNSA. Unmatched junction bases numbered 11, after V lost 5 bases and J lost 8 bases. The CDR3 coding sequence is TGTGCCAGCAGCCAGCCAGACAGGGTTAGAGGCTACACCTTC. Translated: CASSQPDRVRGYTF.

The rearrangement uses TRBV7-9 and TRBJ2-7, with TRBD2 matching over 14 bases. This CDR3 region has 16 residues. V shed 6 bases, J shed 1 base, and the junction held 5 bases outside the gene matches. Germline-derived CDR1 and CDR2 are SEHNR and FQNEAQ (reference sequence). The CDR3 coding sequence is TGTGCCAGCAGTGAGGGACTAGCGGGAGTTTCCTACGAGCAGTACTTC. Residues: CASSEGLAGVSYEQYF. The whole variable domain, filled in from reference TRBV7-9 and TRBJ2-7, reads DTGVSQNPRHKITKRGQNVTFRCDPISEHNRLYWYRQTLGQGPEFLTYFQNEAQLEKSRLLSDRFSAERPKGSFSTLEIQRTEQGDSAMYLCASSEGLAGVSYEQYFGPGTRLTVT.

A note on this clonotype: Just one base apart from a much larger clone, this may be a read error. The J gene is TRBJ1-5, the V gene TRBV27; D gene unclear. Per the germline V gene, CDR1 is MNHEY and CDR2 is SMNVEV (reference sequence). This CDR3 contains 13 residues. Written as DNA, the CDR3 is TGTGCCAGCAGTTTACTCAGCAATAAGCCCCAGCATTTT. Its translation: CASSLLSNKPQHF.

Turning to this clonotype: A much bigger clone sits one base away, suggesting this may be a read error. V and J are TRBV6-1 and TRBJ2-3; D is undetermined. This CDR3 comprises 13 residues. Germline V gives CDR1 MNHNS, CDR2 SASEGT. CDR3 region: CASSERFTDTKYF. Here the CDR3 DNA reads TGTGCCAGCAGTGAACGGTTCACAGATACGAAGTATTTT.

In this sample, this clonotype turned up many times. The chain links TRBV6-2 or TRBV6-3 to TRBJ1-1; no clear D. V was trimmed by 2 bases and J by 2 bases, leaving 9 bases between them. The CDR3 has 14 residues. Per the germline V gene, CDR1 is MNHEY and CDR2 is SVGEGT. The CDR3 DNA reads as TGTGCCAGCAGTTACGAGGACTTCAACACTGAAGCTTTCTTT. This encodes CASSYEDFNTEAFF.